There are many counts of the clone carrying this T cell receptor (beta chain). TCRdb analysed the reads with MiXCR anew, one entry per CDR3 protein. The data hold hundreds of thousands of distinct CDR3 sequences, with about 10% observed a single time. This entry belongs to a study of T cell repertoires in cytomegalovirus infection. The V gene lost 1 base and the J gene lost 7 bases, with 7 bases spanning the gap. In germline, CDR1 is SGHVS, CDR2 FQNEAQ. This CDR3 is 12 amino acids long. The sequence was collected from a human donor in good health (CMV status not recorded). Some clones in this sample may be carry-over from other donors' samples. The chain uses TRBV7-8 and TRBJ2-5, with D unclear. Material for sequencing was PBMCs. This CDR3 reads CASSLGEGTQYF. Written as DNA, the CDR3 is TGTGCCAGCAGCTTAGGGGAAGGGACCCAGTACTTC.